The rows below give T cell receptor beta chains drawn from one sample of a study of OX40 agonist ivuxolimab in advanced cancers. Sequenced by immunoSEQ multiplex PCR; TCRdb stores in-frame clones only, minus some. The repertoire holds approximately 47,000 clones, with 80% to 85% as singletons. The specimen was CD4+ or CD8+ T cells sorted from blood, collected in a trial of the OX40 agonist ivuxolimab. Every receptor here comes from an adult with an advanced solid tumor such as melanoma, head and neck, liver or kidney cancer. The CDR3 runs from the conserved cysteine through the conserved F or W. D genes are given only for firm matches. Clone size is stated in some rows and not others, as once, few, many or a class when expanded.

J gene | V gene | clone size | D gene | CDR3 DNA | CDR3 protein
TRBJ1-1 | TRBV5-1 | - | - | TGCGCCAGCAGCTCAGATCTTACAGGGATCGGGGACACTGAAGCTTTCTTT | CASSSDLTGIGDTEAFF
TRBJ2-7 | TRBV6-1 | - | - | TGTGCCAGCAGTGACGTGGAATGGCACGAGCAGTACTTC | CASSDVEWHEQYF
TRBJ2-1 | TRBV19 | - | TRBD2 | TGTGCCAGTAGTCGTGGACTAGCGGGAGATGAGCAGTTCTTC | CASSRGLAGDEQFF
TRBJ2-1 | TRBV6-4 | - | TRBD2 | TGTGCCAGCAGTGAGTCCCTCGAGCGGGATGACAATGAGCAGTTCTTC | CASSESLERDDNEQFF
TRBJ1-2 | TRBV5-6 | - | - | TGTGCCAGCAGCGGTGCTGCTGGCTACACCTTC | CASSGAAGYTF
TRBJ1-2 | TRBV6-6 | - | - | TGTGCCAGCAGTTACCGCAGGGACGGGGTTCACTATGGCTACACCTTC | CASSYRRDGVHYGYTF
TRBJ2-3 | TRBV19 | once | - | TGTGCCAGTAGTAACACATATAGTGGGGCCACAGATACGCAGTATTTT | CASSNTYSGATDTQYF
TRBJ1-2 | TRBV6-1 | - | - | TGTGCCAGCAGTGAAGGGCCTAACTATGGCTACACCTTC | CASSEGPNYGYTF
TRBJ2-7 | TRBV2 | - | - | TGTGCCAGCAGTGAACGCGGACCCACCGGGGAGCAGTACTTC | CASSERGPTGEQYF
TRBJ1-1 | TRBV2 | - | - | TGTGCCAGCAGCCTGACAGTCCTGAACACTGAAGCTTTCTTT | CASSLTVLNTEAFF
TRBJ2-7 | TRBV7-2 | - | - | TGTGCCAGCAGCTTAGTGGGGGGAGGCGGCGGGCCCTACTTC | CASSLVGGGGGPYF
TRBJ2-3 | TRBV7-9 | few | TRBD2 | TGTGCCAGCAGCTTTCGGGGGAGGGTGTATGTGACAGATACGCAGTATTTT | CASSFRGRVYVTDTQYF
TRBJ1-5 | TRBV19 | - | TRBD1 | TGTGCCAGTAGTATAGTTCGACAGGGCGGGCAGCCCCAGCATTTT | CASSIVRQGGQPQHF
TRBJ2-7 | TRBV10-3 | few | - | TGTGCCATCAGTGCGGCGGAGAGCTCCTACGAGCAGTACTTC | CAISAAESSYEQYF
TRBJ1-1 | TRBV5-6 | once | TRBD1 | TGTGCCAGCAGCTGGGGACAGGGGACTTCAAAAGGAGCTTTCTTT | CASSWGQGTSKGAFF
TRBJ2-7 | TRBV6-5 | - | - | TGTGCCAGCAGTTCAGGGGAGACAGTCAAGCAGTACTTC | CASSSGETVKQYF
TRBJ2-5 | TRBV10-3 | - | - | TGTGCCATCAGTGAGGGATCGGCCCAGTACTTC | CAISEGSAQYF
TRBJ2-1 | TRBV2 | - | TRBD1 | TGTGCCAGCATCTTCGGGACAGGGGATCGGTACAATGAGCAGTTCTTC | CASIFGTGDRYNEQFF
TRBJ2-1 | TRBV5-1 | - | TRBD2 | TGCGCCAGCAGCCGTACTAGCGGGATCGAGGTGTACAATGAGCAGTTCTTC | CASSRTSGIEVYNEQFF
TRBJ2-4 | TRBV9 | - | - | TGTGCCAGCAGCGTAGCCCAATGGGGAGCCAAAAACATTCAGTACTTC | CASSVAQWGAKNIQYF
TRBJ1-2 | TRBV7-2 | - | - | TGTGCCAGCAGCTCGGACAGCCTTGGCTACACCTTC | CASSSDSLGYTF
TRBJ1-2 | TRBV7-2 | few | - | TGTGCCAGCAGCTCAAGAGCTAACTATGGCTACACCTTC | CASSSRANYGYTF
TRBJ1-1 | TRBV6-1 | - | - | TGTGCCAGCAGTGATCCCCCTAGTCTGGCTTTCTTT | CASSDPPSLAFF
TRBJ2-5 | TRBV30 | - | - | TGTGCCTGGAAGAAATATTCAGGTCAAGAGACCCAGTACTTC | CAWKKYSGQETQYF
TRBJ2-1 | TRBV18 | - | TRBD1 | TGTGCCAGCTCACCAGGGACAGGGGTTCGTGAGCAGTTCTTC | CASSPGTGVREQFF
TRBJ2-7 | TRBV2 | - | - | TGTGCCAGCAAAGGGAGCTCCTACGAGCAGTACTTC | CASKGSSYEQYF
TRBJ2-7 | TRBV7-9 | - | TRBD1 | TGTGCCAGCAGCTCGTCCGGGACAGGGCCCTACGAGCAGTACTTC | CASSSSGTGPYEQYF
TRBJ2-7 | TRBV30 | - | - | TGTGCCTGGAATCCAGGGGGGTTTTACGAGCAGTACTTC | CAWNPGGFYEQYF
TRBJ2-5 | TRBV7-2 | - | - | TGTGCCAGCAGCTTAGAACTTGAGCGAGAGACCCAGTACTTC | CASSLELERETQYF
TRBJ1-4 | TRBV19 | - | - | TGTGCCAGTAGTACAGGGTTCACGAATAATGAAAAACTGTTTTTT | CASSTGFTNNEKLFF
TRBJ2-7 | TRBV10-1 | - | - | TGCGCCAGCAGTGCGCTATCCTACAGGGCCCACGAGCAGTACTTC | CASSALSYRAHEQYF
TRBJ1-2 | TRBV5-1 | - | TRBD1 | TGCGCCAGCAGTTCCACAGGGGGCCAGTATGGCTACACCTTC | CASSSTGGQYGYTF
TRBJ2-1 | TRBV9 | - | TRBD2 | TGTGCCAGCAGCGGTAGCGGGAGGGTCTACAATGAGCAGTTCTTC | CASSGSGRVYNEQFF
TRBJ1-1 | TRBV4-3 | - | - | TGCGCCAGCAGCCCCTTTGGGGGGGGCGCGGGGACTGAAGCTTTCTTT | CASSPFGGGAGTEAFF
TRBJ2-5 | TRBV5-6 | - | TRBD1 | TGTGCCAGCAGTTCGGACAGGGGAGGGACCCAGTACTTC | CASSSDRGGTQYF
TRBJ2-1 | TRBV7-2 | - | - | TGTGCCAGCAGCGAAGGACTGTCCAATGAGCAGTTCTTC | CASSEGLSNEQFF
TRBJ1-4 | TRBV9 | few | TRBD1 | TGTGCCAGCAGCCCCGGTGACAGGGGTTGGGAAAAACTGTTTTTT | CASSPGDRGWEKLFF
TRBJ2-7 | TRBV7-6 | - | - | TGTGCCAGCAGCTTAGCGCTCAAGGGCTACGAGCAGTACTTC | CASSLALKGYEQYF
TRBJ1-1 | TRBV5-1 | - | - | TGCGCCAGCAGCTTGGTACACACGAACACTGAAGCTTTCTTT | CASSLVHTNTEAFF
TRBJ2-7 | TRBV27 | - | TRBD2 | TGTGCCAGCAGTCCGGGGCTAGCGGGACAGTACTTC | CASSPGLAGQYF
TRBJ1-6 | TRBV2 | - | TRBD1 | TGTGCCAGCAGTGAGAACAGGGGGCATAATTCACCCCTCCACTTT | CASSENRGHNSPLHF
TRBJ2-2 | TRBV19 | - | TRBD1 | TGTGCCAGTAGGATCCGGGACAGGGGCGCCGCCGGGGAGCTGTTTTTT | CASRIRDRGAAGELFF
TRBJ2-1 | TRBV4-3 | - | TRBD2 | TGCGCCAGCAGCCAAGCCTGGACTAGGGAATACGAGCAGTTCTTC | CASSQAWTREYEQFF
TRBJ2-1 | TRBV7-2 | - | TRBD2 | TGTGCCAGCAGCCCAGGACTAGCGGGAGTAAACAATGAGCAGTTCTTC | CASSPGLAGVNNEQFF